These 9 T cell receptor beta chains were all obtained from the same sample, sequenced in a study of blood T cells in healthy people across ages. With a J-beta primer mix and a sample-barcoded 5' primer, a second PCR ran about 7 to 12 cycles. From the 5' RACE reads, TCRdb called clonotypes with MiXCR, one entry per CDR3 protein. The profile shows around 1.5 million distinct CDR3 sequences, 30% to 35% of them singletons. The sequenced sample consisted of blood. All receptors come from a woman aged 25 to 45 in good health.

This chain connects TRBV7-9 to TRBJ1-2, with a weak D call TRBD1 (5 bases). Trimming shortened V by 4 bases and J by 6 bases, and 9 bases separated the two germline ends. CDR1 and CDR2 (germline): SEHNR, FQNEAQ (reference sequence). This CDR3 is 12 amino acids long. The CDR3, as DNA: TGTGCCAGCAGCTGGGGGGTAAATGGCTACACCTTC. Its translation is CASSWGVNGYTF. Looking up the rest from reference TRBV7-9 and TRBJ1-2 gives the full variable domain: DTGVSQNPRHKITKRGQNVTFRCDPISEHNRLYWYRQTLGQGPEFLTYFQNEAQLEKSRLLSDRFSAERPKGSFSTLEIQRTEQGDSAMYLCASSWGVNGYTFGSGTRLTVV.

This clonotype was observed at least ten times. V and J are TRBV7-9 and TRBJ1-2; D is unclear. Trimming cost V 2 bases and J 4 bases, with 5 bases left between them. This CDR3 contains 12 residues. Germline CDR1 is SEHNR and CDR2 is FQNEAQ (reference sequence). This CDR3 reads CASSLNRYGYTF. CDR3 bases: TGTGCCAGCAGCTTAAACCGCTATGGCTACACCTTC.

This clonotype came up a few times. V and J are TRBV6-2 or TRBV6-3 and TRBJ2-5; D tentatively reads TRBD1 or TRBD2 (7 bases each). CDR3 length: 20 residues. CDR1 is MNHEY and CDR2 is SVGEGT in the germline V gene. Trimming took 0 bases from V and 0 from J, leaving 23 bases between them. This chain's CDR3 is CASSYSMWEGAGRDQETQYF. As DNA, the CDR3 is TGTGCCAGCAGTTACTCGATGTGGGAGGGGGCCGGCCGTGACCAAGAGACCCAGTACTTC.

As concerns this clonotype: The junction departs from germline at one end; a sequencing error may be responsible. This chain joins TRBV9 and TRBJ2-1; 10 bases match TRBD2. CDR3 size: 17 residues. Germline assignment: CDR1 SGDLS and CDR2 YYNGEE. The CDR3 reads CASSVVGLASGRTERFF. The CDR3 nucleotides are TGTGCCAGCAGCGTAGTAGGATTGGCTAGCGGGAGAACTGAGCGGTTCTTC.

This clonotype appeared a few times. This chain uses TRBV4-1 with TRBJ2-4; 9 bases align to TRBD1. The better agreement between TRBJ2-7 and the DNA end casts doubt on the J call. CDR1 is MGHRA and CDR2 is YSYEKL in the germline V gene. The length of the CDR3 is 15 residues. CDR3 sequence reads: CASSQVTGGNYEQYF. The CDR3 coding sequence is TGCGCCAGCAGCCAAGTGACAGGGGGTAACTACGAGCAGTACTTC.

In nucleotides, the CDR3 is TGCAGTGCTAGCCCTACTAGCGGGAGGGTAGGCAATGAGCAGTTCTTC. Protein sequence: CSASPTSGRVGNEQFF. V usage is TRBV20-1 and J usage is TRBJ2-1, with 13 nucleotides matching TRBD2. V shed 3 bases, J shed 6 bases, and the junction held 8 bases outside the gene matches. CDR3 length: 16 residues. CDR1 and CDR2 from the germline V gene are DFQATT and SNEGSKA (reference sequence).

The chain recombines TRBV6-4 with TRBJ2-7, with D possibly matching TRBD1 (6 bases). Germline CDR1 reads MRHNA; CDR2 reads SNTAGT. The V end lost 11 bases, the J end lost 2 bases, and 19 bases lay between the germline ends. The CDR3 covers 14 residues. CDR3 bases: TGTGCCGTCCGACAGGACTCAGGCACCTACGAGCAGTACTTC. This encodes CAVRQDSGTYEQYF.

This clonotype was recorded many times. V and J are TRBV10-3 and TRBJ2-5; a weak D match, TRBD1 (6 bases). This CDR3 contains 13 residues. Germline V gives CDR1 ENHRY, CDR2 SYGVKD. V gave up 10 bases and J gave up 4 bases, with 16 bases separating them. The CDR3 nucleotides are TGTGCCAACCCTACAGGGTCTGGAGAGACCCAGTACTTC. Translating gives CANPTGSGETQYF.

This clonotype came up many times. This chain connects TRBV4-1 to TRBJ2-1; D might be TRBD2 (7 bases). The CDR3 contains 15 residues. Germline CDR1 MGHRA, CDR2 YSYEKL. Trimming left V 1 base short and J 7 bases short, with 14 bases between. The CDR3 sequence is CASSQVRGGGNEQFF. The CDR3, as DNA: TGCGCCAGCAGCCAAGTCCGAGGGGGGGGTAATGAGCAGTTCTTC.